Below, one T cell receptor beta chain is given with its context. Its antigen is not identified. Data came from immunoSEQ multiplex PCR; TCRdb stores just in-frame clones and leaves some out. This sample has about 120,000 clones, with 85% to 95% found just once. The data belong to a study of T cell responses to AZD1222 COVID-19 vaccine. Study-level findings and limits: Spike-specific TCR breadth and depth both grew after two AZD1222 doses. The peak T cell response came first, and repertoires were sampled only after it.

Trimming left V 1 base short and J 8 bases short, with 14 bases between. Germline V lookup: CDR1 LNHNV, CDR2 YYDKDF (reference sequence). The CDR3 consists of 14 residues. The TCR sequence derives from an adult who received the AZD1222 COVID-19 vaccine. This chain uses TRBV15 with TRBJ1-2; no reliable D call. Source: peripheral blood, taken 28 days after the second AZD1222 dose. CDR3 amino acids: CATSRVDPEVGYTF. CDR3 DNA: TGTGCCACCAGCAGAGTGGACCCCGAAGTAGGCTACACCTTC. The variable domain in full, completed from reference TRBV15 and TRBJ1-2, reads DAMVIQNPRYQVTQFGKPVTLSCSQTLNHNVMYWYQQKSSQAPKLLFHYYDKDFNNEADTPDNFQSRRPNTSFCFLDIRSPGLGDTAMYLCATSRVDPEVGYTFGSGTRLTVV.